In this sample, the clone carrying this T cell receptor beta chain turned up many times. What it recognizes is unknown. This sample was taken from a study of breast tumors, draining lymph nodes, adjacent tissues. TCRdb re-analysed the multiplex PCR reads in MiXCR, keeping a single row per CDR3 protein. This table holds 180,000 or so distinct CDR3 sequences, about 34% found once. There are 15 residues in the CDR3. Trimming shortened V by 7 bases and J by 0 bases, and 13 bases separated the two germline ends. Germline V gene data show CDR1 as MNHNS and CDR2 as SASEGT. Study-wide results and limits: Tumor T cell lymph node origin was a supported hypothesis, not proven. Luminal-like breast cancer showed significantly greater tumor-nontumor repertoire similarity than basal-like breast cancer did. Tumors had less TCR diversity than lymph nodes, more than nontumor tissue.

Samples came from axillary lymph nodes draining the breast cancer. The gene calls are TRBV6-1 and TRBJ1-5; possible D gene TRBD1, 5 bases. The sample was axillary lymph node tissue. This TCR came from a female donor with breast cancer. Some clones in this sample may be carry-over from other donors' samples. Here the CDR3 reads CASNFRDRSNQPQHF. CDR3 nucleotides: TGTGCCAGCAATTTCAGGGATCGTAGCAATCAGCCCCAGCATTTT.